Following are 25 T cell receptor beta chains from one sample sequenced in a study of cytomegalovirus exposure and HLA in healthy donors. The PCR employed 60 Vbeta primers together with 13 Jbeta primers. Clones were sequenced by immunoSEQ multiplex PCR, and TCRdb holds only the in-frame ones, with some missing. Here the sample spans approximately 100,000 clones, about 85% being singletons. What was sequenced was PBMCs. The receptor source for this set is a middle-aged man in good health and CMV-seropositive.

This clone was recorded once. V is TRBV7-8 and J is TRBJ2-1, with TRBD2 identical over 9 bases. The germline V gene encodes CDR1 SGHVS and CDR2 FQNEAQ. The trim removed 1 base at V and 0 bases at J, leaving 7 bases unmatched. This CDR3 region has 18 residues. The CDR3 nucleotides read TGTGCCAGCAGCTTAGGGCTAGCGGGATCGAGCTCCTACAATGAGCAGTTCTTC. It specifies CASSLGLAGSSSYNEQFF.

V gene TRBV28 combines with J gene TRBJ1-5; D might be TRBD1 (5 bases). With 3 bases removed from V and 1 base from J, the gap between germline ends came to 13 bases. The CDR3 runs 16 residues. The germline gives CDR1 MDHEN, CDR2 SYDVKM. The CDR3 here is CASSLGAGRSNQPQHF. DNA for the CDR3: TGTGCCAGCAGTTTGGGTGCAGGGCGGAGCAATCAGCCCCAGCATTTT.

The chain recombines TRBV4-1 with TRBJ2-5, with a weak D call TRBD1 (6 bases). Germline V gene sequence: CDR1 MGHRA, CDR2 YSYEKL. The length of the CDR3 is 15 residues. V shed 1 base and J shed 1 base, with 10 bases lying between them. DNA for the CDR3: TGCGCCAGCAGCCAAGTGGCACAGGGCCAAGAGACCCAGTACTTC. It is translated as CASSQVAQGQETQYF.

This clone showed up just a few times. The chain uses TRBV18 and TRBJ2-5; weak D call: TRBD1 (5 bases). The CDR3 sequence is 15 residues long. V lost 5 bases and J 4 bases, leaving 17 bases between the germline ends. CDR1 and CDR2 (germline): KGHSH, LQKENI. The CDR3 protein is CASSKRSSQGETQYF. The CDR3 DNA sequence: TGTGCCAGCTCAAAGAGATCTTCCCAGGGAGAGACCCAGTACTTC.

J is TRBJ1-6 and V is TRBV27; D ambiguous. Germline V gene sequence: CDR1 MNHEY, CDR2 SMNVEV (reference sequence). Trimming took 3 bases from V and 6 from J, leaving 9 bases between them. The length of the CDR3 is 14 residues. This CDR3 is CASSFSPINSPLHF. The CDR3 nucleotides read TGTGCCAGCAGTTTCAGTCCGATTAATTCACCCCTCCACTTT.

The chain couples TRBV7-8 to TRBJ1-1, with D possibly matching TRBD1 (6 bases). Between the trimmed V and J ends, which lost 0 bases and 11 bases, there was a span of 10 bases. The germline V gene encodes CDR1 SGHVS and CDR2 FQNEAQ. CDR3 length: 12 residues. The CDR3 spells CASSLAPGDAFF. The CDR3, as DNA: TGTGCCAGCAGCTTAGCACCAGGGGACGCTTTCTTT.

The chain carries TRBV18 and TRBJ2-5; TRBD2 matches 11 bases. Trimming cost V 4 bases and J 5 bases; bases outside gene matches: 3. The V gene's germline CDR1 is KGHSH and CDR2 LQKENI. The CDR3 loop spans 14 amino acids. The chain's CDR3 is CASSRGLAGETQYF. In DNA, the CDR3 is TGTGCCAGCTCACGCGGACTAGCGGGTGAGACCCAGTACTTC.

The chain is built from TRBV5-4 and TRBJ1-6; D gene uncertain. Per the germline V gene, CDR1 is SGHNT and CDR2 is YYREEE (reference sequence). The CDR3 consists of 15 residues. Between the trimmed V and J ends, which lost 1 base and 7 bases, there was a span of 12 bases. In nucleotides, the CDR3 is TGTGCCAGCAGCTTGCTGTCTTATGAGAATTCACCCCTCCACTTT. It codes for CASSLLSYENSPLHF.

This clone has a handful of counts. The V call is TRBV28, the J call TRBJ1-2, with a tentative D call TRBD1 (5 bases). Trimming removed 3 bases from V and 5 bases from J, with 13 bases in between. CDR3 length equals 14 residues. The germline CDR1 and CDR2 sequences are MDHEN and SYDVKM. This CDR3 reads CASSFQGSRYGYTF. In nucleotides, the CDR3 is TGTGCCAGCAGTTTTCAGGGTTCACGGTATGGCTACACCTTC.

This rearrangement joins TRBV28 to TRBJ2-1, with D maybe TRBD1 (8 bases). CDR3 size: 16 residues. V was cut by 4 bases and J by 0 bases, with 13 bases left in between. Looked up from germline, CDR1 is MDHEN and CDR2 is SYDVKM. In DNA, the CDR3 is TGTGCCAGCAGTTCTTACAGGGGGGGCTCCTACAATGAGCAGTTCTTC. Its protein is CASSSYRGGSYNEQFF. Combining the CDR3 with reference TRBV28 and TRBJ2-1 gives the whole variable domain DVKVTQSSRYLVKRTGEKVFLECVQDMDHENMFWYRQDPGLGLRLIYFSYDVKMKEKGDIPEGYSVSREKKERFSLILESASTNQTSMYLCASSSYRGGSYNEQFFGPGTRLTVL.

The chain links TRBV4-2 to TRBJ1-3; D not certain. Trimming took 5 bases from V and 0 from J, leaving 11 bases between them. The CDR3 extends over 15 amino acids. In germline, CDR1 is LGHNA, CDR2 YNFKEQ. CDR3 in DNA: TGTGCCAGCAGCATCGGGGTAGCCTCTGGAAACACCATATATTTT. Protein product: CASSIGVASGNTIYF.

This sequence joins TRBV19 and TRBJ2-3; D remains unclear. Per germline, CDR1 LNHDA and CDR2 SQIVND (reference sequence). V was trimmed by 5 bases and J by 4 bases, leaving 16 bases between them. The CDR3 is made up of 15 amino acids. The CDR3 loop is CASSEWKSGADTQYF. In DNA, the CDR3 is TGTGCCAGTAGTGAGTGGAAGTCTGGAGCAGATACGCAGTATTTT.

This rearrangement joins TRBV27 to TRBJ2-7, with 8 bases fitting TRBD2. The germline gives CDR1 MNHEY, CDR2 SMNVEV (reference sequence). V trimming: 5 bases; J trimming: 0 bases; junction bases outside the gene matches: 6. The CDR3 is made up of 15 amino acids. CDR3 bases: TGTGCCAGCAGTCTAGCGGGTCTCAGCTCCTACGAGCAGTACTTC. It translates to CASSLAGLSSYEQYF.

CDR3 region: CASSLDIQGFNYGYTF. The CDR3 DNA reads TGTGCCAGCAGCTTAGATATACAGGGCTTTAACTATGGCTACACCTTC. The rearrangement joins TRBV11-2 to TRBJ1-2, with D perhaps TRBD1 (6 bases). Trimming pared 0 bases from V and 1 base from J, leaving 12 bases between. The CDR3 length is 16 residues. Germline V gene lookup returns CDR1 SGHAT and CDR2 FQNNGV.

This clone appeared once. The chain carries TRBV5-6 and TRBJ1-2; 7 nucleotides agree with TRBD1. CDR1 SGHDT and CDR2 YYEEEE come from the germline V gene. The CDR3 consists of 14 residues. The J segment lost 6 bases and the V segment lost 2 bases, leaving 7 bases of the junction unmatched. The CDR3 loop reads CASSFPTGRNGYTF. The CDR3 DNA is TGTGCCAGCAGCTTCCCGACAGGGCGTAATGGCTACACCTTC.

The V gene is TRBV14, the J gene TRBJ2-3, with TRBD2 matching 9 bases. This CDR3 is built from 16 residues. CDR1 is SGHDN and CDR2 is FVKESK in the germline V gene. Trimming at V came to 4 bases and at J to 2 bases, leaving 7 bases not matched to a gene. In DNA form, the CDR3 reads TGTGCCAGCAGCCCATTGACTAGCGGTTACACAGATACGCAGTATTTT. Translated: CASSPLTSGYTDTQYF.

This sequence joins TRBV15 and TRBJ2-4, with 11 bases matching TRBD2. The CDR3 covers 17 residues. J lost 5 bases, V lost 2 bases, and 8 bases had no gene match. Germline CDR1 reads LNHNV; CDR2 reads YYDKDF (reference sequence). As DNA, the CDR3 is TGTGCCACCAGCAGATTAGCGGGAGGGCCGGGACAAAACATTCAGTACTTC. Its protein is CATSRLAGGPGQNIQYF.

V gene TRBV6-5 combines with J gene TRBJ1-5; weak D call: TRBD1 (5 bases). This CDR3 is 15 amino acids long. Germline V gene data show CDR1 as MNHEY and CDR2 as SVGAGI. V lost 2 bases and J 1 base, leaving 9 bases between the germline ends. As DNA, the CDR3 is TGTGCCAGCAGTTACCAAAAGGGGAGCAATCAGCCCCAGCATTTT. Translation gives CASSYQKGSNQPQHF.

The chain uses TRBV5-4 and TRBJ1-1; D perhaps matches TRBD1 (6 bases). The CDR3 is 15 amino acids. The germline V gene encodes CDR1 SGHNT and CDR2 YYREEE (reference sequence). Between the trimmed V and J ends, which lost 1 base and 1 base, there was a span of 11 bases. In DNA, the CDR3 is TGTGCCAGCAGCTTGTTAAGGGGGGGGAACACTGAAGCTTTCTTT. The encoded protein is CASSLLRGGNTEAFF.

J is TRBJ2-1 and V is TRBV9, with D perhaps matching TRBD2 (6 bases). V was cut by 3 bases and J by 6 bases, with 16 bases left in between. The CDR3 has 15 amino acids. Germline V CDR1 and CDR2: SGDLS, YYNGEE. The CDR3 sequence is CASSAQGLQVNEQFF. DNA for the CDR3: TGTGCCAGCAGCGCCCAGGGACTCCAGGTCAATGAGCAGTTCTTC.

This clone was observed a single time. The rearrangement links TRBV19 to TRBJ2-6; 11 nucleotides align to TRBD1. The V gene end was trimmed by 7 bases and the J gene end by 1 base; junction bases not matched to a gene: 12. This CDR3 has 19 amino acids. Germline loops: CDR1 LNHDA, CDR2 SQIVND (reference sequence). In DNA, the CDR3 is TGTGCCAGTATGGTCCGGGACAGGGGGTTGGGGTCTGGGGCCAACGTCCTGACTTTC. This translates into CASMVRDRGLGSGANVLTF.

V and J are TRBV29-1 and TRBJ2-1; a possible D gene is TRBD2 (6 bases). V lost 3 bases to trimming and J lost 0 bases, with 6 bases between them. The germline CDR1 and CDR2 sequences are SQVTM and ANQGSEA. There are 13 residues in the CDR3. CDR3 DNA: TGCAGCGTTGAGCGGGGCTCCTACAATGAGCAGTTCTTC. The encoded protein is CSVERGSYNEQFF.

This rearrangement joins TRBV11-3 to TRBJ2-3; D not certain. V was trimmed by 3 bases and J by 4 bases, leaving 8 bases between them. The CDR3 consists of 13 residues. Per germline, CDR1 SGHNT and CDR2 YENEEA. The CDR3 protein is CASSFEPPDTQYF. The CDR3 nucleotides are TGTGCCAGCAGCTTTGAGCCCCCAGATACGCAGTATTTT. Looking up the rest from reference TRBV11-3 and TRBJ2-3 gives the full variable domain: EAGVVQSPRYKIIEKKQPVAFWCNPISGHNTLYWYLQNLGQGPELLIRYENEEAVDDSQLPKDRFSAERLKGVDSTLKIQPAELGDSAVYLCASSFEPPDTQYFGPGTRLTVL.

The V call is TRBV7-2, the J call TRBJ2-5; a possible D gene is TRBD1 (5 bases). The V gene's germline CDR1 is SGHTA and CDR2 FQGNSA. There are 16 residues in the CDR3. V lost 2 bases and J 5 bases, leaving 18 bases between the germline ends. CDR3 in DNA: TGTGCCAGCAGCTTAAGTAGGGGCGCTTCTCCGGAGACCCAGTACTTC. Encoded protein: CASSLSRGASPETQYF.

A note on this clone: The junction shows a germline mismatch at one end, possibly a read error. The chain employs TRBV5-4 and TRBJ2-1; maybe TRBD1 (6 bases). The CDR3 runs to 13 residues. Germline V gene sequence: CDR1 SGHNT, CDR2 YYREEE (reference sequence). CDR3 DNA: TGTGCCAGCAGCACGACAGGATCCAATGAACAGTTCTTC. Translation gives CASSTTGSNEQFF.